Shown below are 7 T cell receptor beta chains from a single sample sequenced in a study of post-analysis software for immune sequencing data. Notes on the study in general: Controls showed lower frequencies than patients for roughly five TRBV segments, and TRBV5-6, TRBV5-1 and TRBV20-1 were among these.

These receptors have no known antigen. Libraries were made from TCR beta cDNA, and they carried unique molecular identifiers. Each CDR3 protein gets one entry after TCRdb re-called the PCR reads with MiXCR. The data show about 820,000 distinct CDR3 sequences, approximately 53% seen once. Sequencing was performed on blood. These TCRs come from a girl aged 10-17 years with multiple sclerosis.

The chain has TRBV14 and TRBJ2-4, with 9 positions matching TRBD1. The closer fit of TRBJ2-7 to the DNA end suggests the J call may be wrong. This CDR3 has 17 residues. In germline, CDR1 is SGHDN, CDR2 FVKESK. The CDR3 region is CASSQAPGTGQGYEQYF. The CDR3 DNA follows: TGTGCCAGCAGCCAAGCCCCCGGGACAGGGCAAGGGTACGAGCAGTACTTC.

J is TRBJ2-1 and V is TRBV5-1, with D uncertain. This CDR3 is 14 amino acids long. Trimming left V 3 bases short and J 5 bases short, with 12 bases between. Germline lookup yields CDR1 SGHRS and CDR2 YFSETQ. The CDR3 bases are TGCGCCAGCAGCTGGCAGGCTCGGGACAATGAGCAGTTCTTC. Protein: CASSWQARDNEQFF.

Regarding this clonotype: Given the absence of the conserved phenylalanine or tryptophan at the CDR3 end, a read error is likely. The chain joins TRBV5-1 to TRBJ2-7; perhaps TRBD1 as D (6 bases). The V end lost 3 bases, the J end lost 1 base, and 8 bases lay between the germline ends. CDR3 size: 13 residues. Looked up from germline, CDR1 is SGHRS and CDR2 is YFSETQ. CDR3 coding DNA: TGCGCCAGCAGCTCCGGACAGTCCTACGAGCAGTACTGC. This codes for CASSSGQSYEQYC.

In DNA form, the CDR3 reads TGTGCCAGCAGCGCCGGCACAGGGGGCGCACTCTACGAGCAGTACTTC. It is translated as CASSAGTGGALYEQYF. The chain couples TRBV7-8 to TRBJ2-4; TRBD1 matches at 9 bases. The assigned J gene may be wrong: the sequence end matches TRBJ2-7 better. The germline gives CDR1 SGHVS, CDR2 FQNEAQ. The CDR3 is made up of 16 amino acids.

The gene calls are TRBV5-1 and TRBJ2-2; TRBD2 is a possible D gene (5 bases). V was pared by 6 bases and J by 0 bases, with 12 bases between. The CDR3 loop spans 15 amino acids. Germline CDR1 SGHRS, CDR2 YFSETQ. The CDR3, as DNA: TGCGCCAGCACGCTCCGGGGAACGAACACCGGGGAGCTGTTTTTT. Translating gives CASTLRGTNTGELFF.

In DNA form, the CDR3 reads TGCAGCGTTCACGGGATCCGATTCTCCTACAATGAGCAGTTCTTC. Residues: CSVHGIRFSYNEQFF. The chain is built from TRBV29-1 and TRBJ2-1; the D gene is possibly TRBD2 (5 bases). Trimming pared 5 bases from V and 0 bases from J, leaving 14 bases between. The CDR3 consists of 15 residues. Per germline, CDR1 SQVTM and CDR2 ANQGSEA.

The chain joins TRBV27 to TRBJ1-1, with D perhaps matching TRBD1 (5 bases). Germline V lookup: CDR1 MNHEY, CDR2 SMNVEV (reference sequence). V was trimmed by 2 bases and J by 5 bases, leaving 12 bases between them. CDR3 length equals 14 residues. As DNA, the CDR3 is TGTGCCAGCAGTTTACGGGGGATCGGTACTGAAGCTTTCTTT. Protein sequence: CASSLRGIGTEAFF.